The sequence of this TCR beta chain was determined in a study of T-cell memory formation after mild COVID-19. Study-wide results and limits: CM and EM subsets held most contracting CD4+ clones; EMRA held CD8+ ones.

With 3 bases removed from V and 0 bases from J, the gap between germline ends came to 13 bases. This CDR3 has 16 residues. CDR1 and CDR2 (germline): SGHRS, YFSETQ. TCRdb re-analysed the 5' RACE reads in MiXCR, keeping a single row per CDR3 protein. The sample includes 150,000 or so distinct CDR3 sequences, 13% to 15% of them seen just once. A word on this clonotype: Its antigen is as yet unknown.

The receptor was derived from an adult woman who had mild COVID-19 (a few samples of this study predate the infection). Cell type and time point are not known. The J gene is TRBJ2-1, the V gene TRBV5-1, with D unresolved. Material: PBMCs or a T cell subset sorted from them (not recorded which). In nucleotides, the CDR3 is TGCGCCAGCAGCTCGCCCGGGCACAGCTCCTACAATGAGCAGTTCTTC. Encoded protein: CASSSPGHSSYNEQFF.